This T cell receptor beta chain emerged from a study of PD-1 blockade in classical Hodgkin lymphoma. Following autologous stem cell transplantation, relapse occurred in every patient, and exposure to brentuximab vedotin varied. The CDR3 length is 11 residues. V lost 6 bases and J lost 5, with 7 bases in between. The germline V gene has CDR1 MNHEY and CDR2 SVGAGI. Repertoires were generated with immunoSEQ multiplex PCR, while TCRdb's copy carries only in-frame clones and drops some. The repertoire holds about 54,000 clones, with approximately 89% as singletons. This TCR derives from a human donor with classical Hodgkin lymphoma. V gene TRBV6-5 combines with J gene TRBJ2-5; weak D call: TRBD2 (5 bases). The sample in question was peripheral blood mononuclear cells (PBMCs), obtained before the second cycle of nivolumab. CDR3 loop: CASSTGETQYF. DNA of the CDR3: TGTGCCAGCAGCACGGGGGAGACCCAGTACTTC.